The 10 T cell receptor beta chains presented below share a single source sample, sequenced in a study of T cell responses to AZD1222 COVID-19 vaccine. Assay: immunoSEQ multiplex PCR; the TCRdb copy retains only in-frame clones and omits some. The table has nearly 110,000 clones, approximately 92% seen once; the top ten hold 7.5% to 9.5%. The sequencing here drew on peripheral blood, taken 28 days after the second AZD1222 dose. These receptors were collected from an adult who received the AZD1222 COVID-19 vaccine.

The J gene is TRBJ2-5, the V gene TRBV30; D remains ambiguous. CDR1 and CDR2 (germline): GTSNPN, SVGIG (reference sequence). The V gene lost 0 bases and the J gene lost 0 bases, with 14 bases spanning the gap. The CDR3 runs to 16 residues. The CDR3 sequence: CAWSVRLIRNQETQYF. CDR3 bases: TGTGCCTGGAGTGTACGGCTAATTAGGAACCAAGAGACCCAGTACTTC.

The chain uses TRBV2 and TRBJ2-1, with a tentative D call TRBD1 (6 bases). Germline CDR1 reads SNHLY; CDR2 reads FYNNEI. Trimming took off 6 bases at V and 3 bases at J, with 18 bases between the two ends. The CDR3 sequence is 16 residues long. The chain's CDR3 is CASRLTKGGFYNEQFF. CDR3 sequence (DNA): TGTGCCAGCAGACTAACCAAAGGGGGTTTCTACAATGAGCAGTTCTTC.

The chain couples TRBV7-9 to TRBJ1-2, with 7 bases matching TRBD1. CDR3 length: 16 residues. The J segment lost 0 bases and the V segment lost 5 bases, leaving 9 bases of the junction unmatched. CDR1 and CDR2 (germline): SEHNR, FQNEAQ (reference sequence). CDR3 in amino acids: CASSSRTGPTNYGYTF. The CDR3 DNA is TGTGCCAGCAGCAGCAGGACAGGACCCACTAACTATGGCTACACCTTC.

The chain uses TRBV4-1 and TRBJ1-1; tentative D call: TRBD1 (6 bases). Germline V gene lookup returns CDR1 MGHRA and CDR2 YSYEKL. Trimming removed 7 bases from V and 3 bases from J, with 18 bases in between. The CDR3 is 15 residues long. The CDR3 nucleotides are TGCGCCAGCACCCTGGGGGGGGACACAGACACTGAAGCTTTCTTT. Translated: CASTLGGDTDTEAFF.

The gene calls are TRBV11-2 and TRBJ1-1; no firm D call. V lost 6 bases and J lost 0, with 11 bases in between. The germline CDR1 and CDR2 sequences are SGHAT and FQNNGV. The CDR3 totals 14 residues. In DNA, the CDR3 is TGTGCCAGCAGTCTACAGCTCATGAACACTGAAGCTTTCTTT. It is translated as CASSLQLMNTEAFF.

In the case of this clone: One end of the junction fails to match germline, which may point to a read error. The J gene is TRBJ1-1, the V gene TRBV10-3; D gene unclear. Germline V lookup: CDR1 ENHRY, CDR2 SYGVKD. The CDR3 has 12 residues. CDR3 sequence reads: CAISDELGLGSF. The CDR3 coding sequence is TGTGCCATCAGTGATGAACTCGGGTTGGGGTCCTTT.

The gene calls are TRBV7-2 and TRBJ1-6, with D unresolved. CDR3 length: 14 amino acids. Germline V gene lookup returns CDR1 SGHTA and CDR2 FQGNSA. Trimming left V 5 bases short and J 10 bases short, with 15 bases between. The CDR3 spells CASSDRTVNSPLHF. In DNA form, the CDR3 reads TGTGCCAGCAGCGATAGGACTGTAAACTCACCCCTCCACTTT. The full variable domain, in which reference TRBV7-2 and TRBJ1-6 provide the parts outside the CDR3, is GAGVSQSPSNKVTEKGKDVELRCDPISGHTALYWYRQSLGQGLEFLIYFQGNSAPDKSGLPSDRFSAERTGGSVSTLTIQRTQQEDSAVYLCASSDRTVNSPLHFGNGTRLTVT.

CDR3: CASNNRGLGGNTIYF. The CDR3 DNA sequence: TGTGCCAGCAATAACAGGGGGCTAGGCGGAAACACCATATATTTT. The chain couples TRBV2 to TRBJ1-3; TRBD1 matches 9 bases. This CDR3 has 15 residues. The junction had 8 bases not matched to a gene; V was cut back by 7 bases and J by 4 bases. Germline CDR1 and CDR2: SNHLY and FYNNEI. Full variable domain (outside the CDR3, taken from reference TRBV2 and TRBJ1-3): EPEVTQTPSHQVTQMGQEVILRCVPISNHLYFYWYRQILGQKVEFLVSFYNNEISEKSEIFDDQFSVERPDGSNFTLKIRSTKLEDSAMYFCASNNRGLGGNTIYFGEGSWLTVV.

The gene calls are TRBV5-1 and TRBJ2-2; D gene ambiguous. Trimming pared 0 bases from V and 5 bases from J, leaving 11 bases between. Germline CDR1 is SGHRS and CDR2 is YFSETQ. The length of the CDR3 is 15 residues. CDR3 DNA: TGCGCCAGCAGCTTGGATGTACGGAATACCGGGGAGCTGTTTTTT. Amino acid sequence: CASSLDVRNTGELFF.

The CDR3 nucleotides read TGTGCCAGCAGCCAAGGGACGGGGAACACTGAAGCTTTCTTT. Translation: CASSQGTGNTEAFF. V gene TRBV3-1 (or the pseudogene TRBV3-2) combines with J gene TRBJ1-1; no definite D call. The CDR3 is made up of 14 amino acids. V dropped 1 base and J dropped 1 base, with 7 bases sitting between them. Germline V lookup: CDR1 LGHDT, CDR2 YNNKEL (reference sequence).